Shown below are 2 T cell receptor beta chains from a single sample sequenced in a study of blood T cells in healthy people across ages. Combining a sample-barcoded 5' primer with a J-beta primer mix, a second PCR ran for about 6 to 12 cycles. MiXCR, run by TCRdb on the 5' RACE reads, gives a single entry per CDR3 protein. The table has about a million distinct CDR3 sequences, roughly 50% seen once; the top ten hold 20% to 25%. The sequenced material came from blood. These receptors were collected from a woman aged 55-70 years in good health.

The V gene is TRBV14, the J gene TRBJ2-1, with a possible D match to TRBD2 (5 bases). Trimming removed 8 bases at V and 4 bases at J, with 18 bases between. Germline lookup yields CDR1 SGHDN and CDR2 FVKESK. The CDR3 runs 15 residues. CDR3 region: CASGKGVGPYNEQFF. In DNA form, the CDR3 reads TGTGCCAGCGGAAAGGGAGTCGGACCTTACAATGAGCAGTTCTTC.

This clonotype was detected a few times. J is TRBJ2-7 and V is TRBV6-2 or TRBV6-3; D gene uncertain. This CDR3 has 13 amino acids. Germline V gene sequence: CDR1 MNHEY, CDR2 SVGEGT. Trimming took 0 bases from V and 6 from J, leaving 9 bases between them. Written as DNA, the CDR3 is TGTGCCAGCAGTTACTCTACCACCCGCGAGCAGTACTTC. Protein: CASSYSTTREQYF.